The subject of this entry is one TCR beta chain. The data are from a study of shared clonotypes between healthy human individuals. Genomic DNA from unsorted samples was obtained from around 93 million PBMCs (per sample). TCRdb's copy holds only in-frame clones and misses some; the assay was immunoSEQ multiplex PCR. The table shows approximately 500,000 clones, with about 79% occurring only once. Sequencing was carried out using PBMCs. The TCR sequence derives from a middle-aged woman in good health. Some clones in this sample may be carry-over from other donors' samples.

CDR3 sequence reads: CASSRGRNTGELFF. As DNA, the CDR3 is TGCGCCAGCAGCCGAGGACGTAACACCGGGGAGCTGTTTTTT. The chain recombines TRBV4-3 with TRBJ2-2, with D unresolved. CDR1 and CDR2 (germline): LGHNA, YSLEER. The V end lost 4 bases, the J end lost 2 bases, and 8 bases lay between the germline ends. The CDR3 spans 14 residues.